A single sample gave rise to the 26 T cell receptor beta chains below, sequenced in a study of CD8 T cells in ankylosing spondylitis. TCRdb ran MiXCR on the 5' RACE reads and lists one entry per CDR3 protein. This table has about 140,000 distinct CDR3 sequences, 25% to 35% appearing once. The specimen sequenced was synovial fluid, either unsorted or a sorted T cell fraction (not recorded which). The source is a male donor with ankylosing spondylitis.

At least ten counts were recorded for this clonotype. This chain joins TRBV5-1 and TRBJ2-5, with TRBD1 identical over 9 bases. Germline trimming cut 4 bases from V and 0 bases from J; bases unmatched to any gene: 10. CDR1 SGHRS and CDR2 YFSETQ come from the germline V gene. There are 17 residues in the CDR3. The CDR3 nucleotides are TGCGCCAGCAGCGCGGGGGACAGGGCCCGAAACCAAGAGACCCAGTACTTC. It yields the protein CASSAGDRARNQETQYF.

The chain carries TRBV6-1 and TRBJ2-2; D is ambiguous. CDR1 is MNHNS, CDR2 SASEGT, per germline. This CDR3 contains 13 residues. Trimming shortened V by 1 base and J by 7 bases, and 7 bases separated the two germline ends. DNA for the CDR3: TGTGCCAGCAGTGAAGTAAGGGACGGGGAGCTGTTTTTT. It is translated as CASSEVRDGELFF.

This clonotype occurred many times. The rearrangement joins TRBV11-2 to TRBJ2-3; no reliable D call. Trimming removed 3 bases at V and 7 bases at J, with 5 bases between. CDR1 is SGHAT and CDR2 is FQNNGV in the germline V gene. This CDR3 is built from 11 residues. The DNA for the CDR3 is TGTGCCAGCAGCTTGGGCAATACGCAGTATTTT. Translated: CASSLGNTQYF.

This clonotype was seen repeatedly, ten times or more. The J gene is TRBJ2-3, the V gene TRBV29-1; 7 nucleotides agree with TRBD2. V shed 4 bases and J 4 bases; nucleotides not matched to a gene: 5. CDR1 is SQVTM and CDR2 is ANQGSEA in the germline V gene. The CDR3 runs to 13 residues. This CDR3 reads CSVGGSGADTQYF. In DNA, the CDR3 is TGCAGCGTTGGCGGGAGTGGCGCAGATACGCAGTATTTT.

This clonotype was counted only a few times. The chain employs TRBV7-9 and TRBJ1-5, with 7 bases matching TRBD1. Trimming at V came to 3 bases and at J to 1 base, leaving 0 bases not matched to a gene. In germline, CDR1 is SEHNR, CDR2 FQNEAQ (reference sequence). This CDR3 has 14 residues. The CDR3 protein is CASSLGQSNQPQHF. The CDR3 coding sequence is TGTGCCAGCAGCTTGGGACAGAGCAATCAGCCCCAGCATTTT.

This clonotype was found a few times. The CDR3 sequence: CASSPPEIQETQYF. The CDR3 DNA follows: TGTGCCAGCAGCCCCCCAGAGATCCAAGAGACCCAGTACTTC. V usage is TRBV11-2 and J usage is TRBJ2-5; D is unresolved. This CDR3 is 14 amino acids long. With 5 bases removed from V and 1 base from J, the gap between germline ends came to 11 bases. The germline V gene encodes CDR1 SGHAT and CDR2 FQNNGV.

The chain has TRBV4-2 and TRBJ1-2, with D perhaps TRBD1 (5 bases). The length of the CDR3 is 17 residues. CDR1 and CDR2 (germline): LGHNA, YNFKEQ. Between the trimmed V and J ends, which lost 4 bases and 0 bases, there was a span of 18 bases. The CDR3 spells CASSPRSGQHTNYGYTF. For the CDR3, the DNA is TGTGCCAGCAGCCCCCGATCGGGGCAACATACTAACTATGGCTACACCTTC.

Points on this clonotype: The junction shows a germline mismatch at one end, possibly a read error. This sequence joins TRBV7-8 and TRBJ2-2, with D possibly TRBD2 on 5 matching bases. The CDR3 is 12 amino acids. Germline loops: CDR1 SGHVS, CDR2 FQNEAQ. The CDR3 loop is CASSLVTGELFF. CDR3 sequence (DNA): TGTGCCAGCAGCTTAGTAACCGGGGAGCTGTTCTTT. The entire variable domain, with the rest obtained from reference TRBV7-8 and TRBJ2-2, is as follows: GAGVSQSPRYKVAKRGQDVALRCDPISGHVSLFWYQQALGQGPEFLTYFQNEAQLDKSGLPSDRFFAERPEGSVSTLKIQRTQQEDSAVYLCASSLVTGELFFGEGSRLTVL.

The chain recombines TRBV20-1 with TRBJ1-5; TRBD1 agrees at 7 bases. Germline CDR1 and CDR2: DFQATT and SNEGSKA (reference sequence). V gave up 6 bases and J gave up 7 bases; unmatched junction bases: 12. The CDR3 covers 14 residues. The CDR3 nucleotides read TGCAGTGCCTCTCGACAGGGAGTGGTCCAGCCCCAGCATTTT. Its translation is CSASRQGVVQPQHF.

In this sample, this clonotype turned up many times. The chain recombines TRBV25-1 with TRBJ1-4, with TRBD1 identical over 7 bases. There are 16 residues in the CDR3. Germline loops: CDR1 MGHDK, CDR2 SYGVNS. The ends lost 3 bases at V and 8 bases at J; junction bases unmatched: 12. CDR3 sequence (DNA): TGTGCCAGCAGTGACTCACAGGGGCTTCCCTTGGAAAAACTGTTTTTT. The encoded protein is CASSDSQGLPLEKLFF.

J is TRBJ2-6 and V is TRBV20-1; no reliable D call. Germline V CDR1 and CDR2: DFQATT, SNEGSKA (reference sequence). The length of the CDR3 is 15 residues. With 0 bases removed from V and 5 bases from J, the gap between germline ends came to 11 bases. The CDR3, as DNA: TGCAGTGCTAGAGACGACCAAGCCCGGGCCAACGTCCTGACTTTC. Translation: CSARDDQARANVLTF.

The chain has TRBV18 and TRBJ2-7, with 7 nucleotides matching TRBD1. J gave up 4 bases and V 3 bases, and 6 bases lay outside the gene matches. Germline V gene sequence: CDR1 KGHSH, CDR2 LQKENI. CDR3 length: 14 amino acids. The CDR3: CASSPHGQAYEQYF. The CDR3 DNA sequence: TGTGCCAGCTCACCTCATGGACAGGCATACGAGCAGTACTTC.

This clonotype was found a few times. This sequence joins TRBV20-1 and TRBJ2-5, with D uncertain. The CDR3 loop spans 15 amino acids. Germline CDR1 is DFQATT and CDR2 is SNEGSKA (reference sequence). V shed 0 bases and J shed 5 bases, with 16 bases lying between them. CDR3 nucleotide sequence: TGCAGTGCTAGAGATGGACGGTCATTGGGGGAGACCCAGTACTTC. It codes for CSARDGRSLGETQYF.

Comments on this clonotype: It may be a read error: a sequence one base away is much more abundant. The V and J genes are TRBV7-2 and TRBJ1-3; D gene unclear. Germline CDR1 SGHTA, CDR2 FQGNSA. This CDR3 region has 13 residues. Trimming took off 4 bases at V and 0 bases at J, with 4 bases between the two ends. CDR3 bases: TGTGCCAGCAGCTCCAACTCTGGAAACACCATATATTTT. It encodes CASSSNSGNTIYF.

This clonotype turned up a few times. V usage is TRBV19 and J usage is TRBJ1-1; maybe TRBD1 (5 bases). The CDR3 has 13 amino acids. The V end lost 4 bases, the J end lost 6 bases, and 12 bases lay between the germline ends. The V gene's germline CDR1 is LNHDA and CDR2 SQIVND (reference sequence). The CDR3 DNA sequence: TGTGCCAGTAGTACATGGGGCGAGTCTGAAGCTTTCTTT. Encoded protein: CASSTWGESEAFF.

This clonotype was counted only a few times. The J gene is TRBJ2-7, the V gene TRBV30; the match to TRBD1 covers 12 bases. V gave up 2 bases and J gave up 6 bases; unmatched junction bases: 5. CDR1 is GTSNPN and CDR2 is SVGIG in the germline V gene (reference sequence). The CDR3 consists of 14 residues. The CDR3 DNA follows: TGTGCCTGGAGTCCGGGACAGGGGGCAACCGAGCAGTACTTC. Residues: CAWSPGQGATEQYF.

The sample holds a few counts of this clonotype. The rearrangement joins TRBV19 to TRBJ1-5; D possibly corresponds to TRBD1 (6 bases). Germline V gene sequence: CDR1 LNHDA, CDR2 SQIVND (reference sequence). The CDR3 contains 14 residues. Trimming left V 4 bases short and J 5 bases short, with 12 bases between. CDR3 residues: CASSSLQGYQPQHF. In nucleotides, the CDR3 is TGTGCCAGTAGTAGCCTTCAGGGGTATCAGCCCCAGCATTTT.

This chain joins TRBV7-9 and TRBJ1-1; D not resolved. V lost 4 bases and J 7 bases, leaving 19 bases between the germline ends. CDR3 length: 15 amino acids. Germline V gives CDR1 SEHNR, CDR2 FQNEAQ (reference sequence). The CDR3 sequence is CASSSKREGIGEAFF. The CDR3 region has the DNA TGTGCCAGCAGCTCTAAACGGGAGGGAATCGGTGAAGCTTTCTTT.

At least ten counts were recorded for this clonotype. The V call is TRBV6-1, the J call TRBJ1-5, with 9 bases matching TRBD1. Germline lookup yields CDR1 MNHNS and CDR2 SASEGT. With V trimmed by 6 bases and J by 6 bases, 9 bases remained unmatched. This CDR3 region has 15 residues. CDR3 in DNA: TGTGCCAGCAGCGCCGGACAGGGGTCCGTTCAGCCCCAGCATTTT. It is translated as CASSAGQGSVQPQHF.

This chain connects TRBV12-3 or TRBV12-4 to TRBJ2-1, with D tentatively TRBD2 (7 bases). The CDR3 sequence is 18 residues long. Trimming cost V 6 bases and J 4 bases, with 25 bases left between them. In DNA form, the CDR3 reads TGTGCCAGCAGCCACCGAGGGGGGAGGGGAAAAATTTACAATGAGCAGTTCTTC. This gives the protein CASSHRGGRGKIYNEQFF.

This clonotype appeared many times. V usage is TRBV2 and J usage is TRBJ1-5; 9 nucleotides line up with TRBD1. CDR1 is SNHLY and CDR2 is FYNNEI in the germline V gene. The ends lost 6 bases at V and 6 bases at J; junction bases unmatched: 9. The CDR3 has 15 residues. The CDR3 sequence: CASRNRDREGQPQHF. The CDR3 DNA follows: TGTGCCAGCAGAAACCGGGACAGGGAAGGTCAGCCCCAGCATTTT. The full variable domain, its missing parts supplied by reference TRBV2 and TRBJ1-5, is EPEVTQTPSHQVTQMGQEVILRCVPISNHLYFYWYRQILGQKVEFLVSFYNNEISEKSEIFDDQFSVERPDGSNFTLKIRSTKLEDSAMYFCASRNRDREGQPQHFGDGTRLSIL.

This clonotype occurred a few times. The J gene is TRBJ2-1, the V gene TRBV20-1; 12 positions match TRBD2. The CDR3 has 17 residues. Germline CDR1 and CDR2: DFQATT and SNEGSKA (reference sequence). V shed 4 bases and J 6 bases; nucleotides not matched to a gene: 13. CDR3 DNA: TGCAGTGCTACCTTTCATGGACTAGCGGGGAGCACCAATGAGCAGTTCTTC. The encoded protein is CSATFHGLAGSTNEQFF.

This chain links TRBV20-1 with TRBJ1-1; tentative D call: TRBD1 (5 bases). CDR1 DFQATT and CDR2 SNEGSKA come from the germline V gene (reference sequence). CDR3 length: 14 residues. The V and J ends lost 3 bases and 1 base respectively, with 12 bases between them. This chain's CDR3 is CSARNSQGNTEAFF. The CDR3 DNA sequence: TGCAGTGCTAGGAATAGCCAGGGGAACACTGAAGCTTTCTTT.

Ten or more counts support this clonotype. The chain carries TRBV4-3 and TRBJ2-7; unclear D gene. V dropped 0 bases and J dropped 2 bases, with 8 bases sitting between them. Germline loops: CDR1 LGHNA, CDR2 YSLEER. This CDR3 has 14 amino acids. CDR3 nucleotides: TGCGCCAGCAGCCAAGAGCCAGGCACCTACGAGCAGTACTTC. It encodes CASSQEPGTYEQYF.

The V gene is TRBV20-1, the J gene TRBJ1-5, with D hard to call. Trimming pared 0 bases from V and 0 bases from J, leaving 15 bases between. This CDR3 spans 17 amino acids. Per germline, CDR1 DFQATT and CDR2 SNEGSKA (reference sequence). CDR3 amino acids: CSARDRAGTYSNQPQHF. The CDR3 coding sequence is TGCAGTGCTAGAGATCGGGCAGGCACCTATAGCAATCAGCCCCAGCATTTT.

The chain is built from TRBV20-1 and TRBJ2-1; 10 bases fit TRBD1. The J segment lost 6 bases and the V segment lost 5 bases, leaving 10 bases of the junction unmatched. Looked up from germline, CDR1 is DFQATT and CDR2 is SNEGSKA (reference sequence). The CDR3 sequence is 15 residues long. The CDR3 loop is CSARRDRGVPNEQFF. The CDR3 DNA follows: TGCAGTGCTCGCCGGGACAGGGGAGTTCCCAATGAGCAGTTCTTC.